This T cell receptor beta chain is drawn from a study of Ad26.COV2.S vaccination and SARS-CoV-2 variants (dated by TCRdb to the early 2020s). For context, the study as a whole: Vaccine-arm donors came from COV1001, a multicentre, randomized, double-blind, placebo-controlled phase I-IIa trial of Ad26.COV2.S in healthy adults. Ad26.COV2.S was administered intramuscularly at 5 x 10^10 or 1 x 10^11 viral particles, either as a single shot or as two shots given 56 days apart. TCRbeta repertoire sequencing served as the tool for gauging how specific and how broad the SARS-CoV-2-reactive T cell receptors were following Ad26.COV2.S vaccination. A total of approximately 30 samples were included in the TCR-sequenced set, comprising about 20 Ad26.COV2.S vaccine recipients, 5 placebo recipients and 8 SARS-CoV-2 convalescent individuals. Trial participants were randomized into five groups of five: low-dose or high-dose Ad26.COV2.S given once or twice, or placebo on both occasions. Investigators remained blinded to trial group allocation during experiments and outcome assessment.

Notes on this clone: The target of this receptor is not known. No qualities accompany the bases; no much larger clone lies one base away.

TCRbeta CDR3 regions were sequenced with the immunoSEQ Assay. After extraction, genomic DNA underwent amplification by bias-controlled multiplex PCR, followed by high-throughput sequencing. Processing in the source paper ran as follows. To quantify the absolute abundance of every unique TCRbeta CDR3 region, sequences were collapsed and filtered. Usable DNA was measured by amplifying reference genes present in all nucleated cells, and TCRbeta template counts were normalized to that usable DNA to estimate T cell fraction. Repertoire TCRs were annotated as SARS-CoV-2-specific when V gene, CDR3 amino acid sequence and J gene were exactly matched to a known reactive TCR set. MIRA supplied the reference SARS-CoV-2 TCR set, which was filtered for enrichment in COVID-19-positive ImmuneCODE repertoires so that public or cross-reactive TCRs were removed. Using the MIRA antigens, annotated TCRs were further analysed by specific ORF or by position within an ORF. Breadth was defined as annotated unique rearrangements over total unique productive rearrangements; depth was the summed frequency of those rearrangements. Two-sided Wilcoxon rank-sum tests were applied when comparing TCR breadth between groups. The clones in this table, taken by TCRdb from immuneACCESS, are in-frame only. Not every clone is retained; where verified, under half of the shortfall comes from an unresolved V gene, and the cause of the rest is unknown. The DNA was the basis for D and trimming; V, J and clone size are from that table. Present in this sample are 350,000 to 500,000 clones, over 75% of which were seen just once. The top ten hold less than 15% of the sample.

CDR1 and CDR2 are read off the germline V gene as SQVTM and ANQGSEA. CDR3 length: 13 amino acids, cysteine to phenylalanine. The CDR3 DNA has 39 bases and is translated from base 1. Trimming accounts for 7 bases at V and 1 base at J, while the number of junction bases matched to no gene is 5. On the study overall, not on this receptor specifically: The study was not powered for comparison of responses between vaccine doses or regimens. Spike-specific TCR breadth was higher in Ad26.COV2.S recipients than in placebo recipients (P = 0.0014). The authors noted that the TCR breadth and depth analyses may have underestimated total T cell responses. Vaccine and placebo recipients had similar non-spike TCR breadth, a finding consistent with the vaccine containing only spike. After vaccination, spike-specific CD8+ and CD4+ T cell responses were reported to show substantial breadth.

The treatment or condition label for this specimen denotes: 15 to 20 received Ad26.COV2.S at low or high dose, single or two shots; 5 received placebo; per-sample allocation not given. Repertoires of vaccine and placebo recipients were sequenced from samples taken on day 63 after the first injection. In Cohort 1b, around 23 adults aged 18-55 years were enrolled at a single site in Boston, USA, between 29 July and 7 August 2020. Ad26.COV2.S consisted of a replication-incompetent adenovirus type 26 vector by which a prefusion-stabilized SARS-CoV-2 spike protein from the original Wuhan strain was expressed.

Recombination connected TRBV29-1 to TRBJ1-1, with 8 bases in between that match TRBD1. The TCR comes from a person aged 18-60 years who received the Ad26.COV2.S COVID-19 vaccine or a placebo. Material: peripheral blood, obtained in a trial of Ad26.COV2.S vaccine versus placebo. DNA sequence: TGCAGCGCCCGGGACAGGCCGAACACTGAAGCTTTCTTT. It is translated as CSARDRPNTEAFF.